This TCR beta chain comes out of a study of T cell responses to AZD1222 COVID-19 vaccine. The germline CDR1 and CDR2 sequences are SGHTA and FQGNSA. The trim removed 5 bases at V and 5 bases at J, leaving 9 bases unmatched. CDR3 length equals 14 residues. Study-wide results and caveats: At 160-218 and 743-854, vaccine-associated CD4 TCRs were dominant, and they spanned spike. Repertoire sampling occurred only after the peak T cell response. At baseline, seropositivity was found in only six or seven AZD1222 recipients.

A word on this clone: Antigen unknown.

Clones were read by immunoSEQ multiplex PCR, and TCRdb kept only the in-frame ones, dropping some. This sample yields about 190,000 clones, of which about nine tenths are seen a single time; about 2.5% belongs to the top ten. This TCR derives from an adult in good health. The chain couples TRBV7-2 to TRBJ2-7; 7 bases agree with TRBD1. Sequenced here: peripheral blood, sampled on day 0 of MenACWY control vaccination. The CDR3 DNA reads TGTGCCAGCAGCGGGTGGCCAGGGGGAGACGAGCAGTACTTC. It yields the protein CASSGWPGGDEQYF.